The entry that follows covers one T cell receptor (beta chain) sequence. These data originate in a study of blood T cell repertoires in COVID-19. Study overall: Samples came from the United States, Italy and Spain, spanning acute and convalescent COVID-19. PBMCs, B-cell-depleted T cells, or T cells were the source of the cDNA or gDNA that made up the material.

Original processing methods: Reference gene primer amplification gave nucleated cell count estimates. The repertoire was sequenced with immunoSEQ multiplex PCR; TCRdb's copy has only in-frame clones and lacks some. The V and J calls and clone size come from that table; D and trimming were worked out from the DNA. Seen here are around 180,000 clones, 75% to 90% observed once, and the top ten hold 2.1%. The V and J ends lost 6 bases and 4 bases, in that order; junction bases with no gene match: 11. The germline V gene encodes CDR1 MNHEY and CDR2 SVGAGI. This CDR3 comprises 15 residues. The sample comprised peripheral blood. J is TRBJ2-7 and V is TRBV6-5; 8 bases fit TRBD1. This clonotype was obtained from a man in his 70s with active or convalescent COVID-19. DNA of the CDR3: TGTGCCAGCAGAGCCTCGGGGCAGGGGGCTTACGAGCAGTACTTC. Translated, it gives CASRASGQGAYEQYF.